This TCR beta chain was sequenced in a study of human thymus T cells. Study-level results: Among thymic and blood repertoires, usage of V and J genes appeared biased.

This table comes from immunoSEQ multiplex PCR, and its TCRdb copy is limited to in-frame clones, with some not included. The sample has tens of thousands of clones; 90% to 95% are singletons. Regarding this clone: Its target is unknown.

Only four of the eight donors provided an approximately 0.5-1 mL blood sample. Genomic DNA was extracted from every available blood leukocyte. V lost 5 bases, J lost 4 bases, and 7 bases stayed unmatched. The V gene's germline CDR1 is SEHNR and CDR2 FQNEAQ (reference sequence). The CDR3 has 14 amino acids. The sequencing input was blood. The chain combines TRBV7-9 with TRBJ2-5, with TRBD1 matching 7 bases. The sequence was obtained from a boy younger than two with a congenital heart defect but otherwise immunologically healthy. CDR3 region: CASSRGDRAETQYF. The CDR3 DNA sequence: TGTGCCAGCAGCCGAGGTGACAGGGCAGAGACCCAGTACTTC.